Shown below are 15 T cell receptor beta chains from a single sample sequenced in a study of cytomegalovirus exposure and HLA in healthy donors. Method: immunoSEQ multiplex PCR; TCRdb's copy keeps in-frame clones and lacks some. The sample contains fewer than 150,000 clones, more than 75% of which appear only once. The specimen was PBMCs. The receptor set was obtained from a man aged 18 to 30 in good health and CMV-seronegative.

This chain joins TRBV15 and TRBJ1-2; no definite D call. The CDR3 is 13 residues long. From germline, CDR1 is LNHNV and CDR2 YYDKDF (reference sequence). V was clipped by 6 bases and J by 5 bases, with 13 bases between them. The CDR3 here is CATSPEAGYGYTF. CDR3 DNA sequence: TGTGCCACCAGTCCAGAAGCGGGATATGGCTACACCTTC.

The gene calls are TRBV5-4 and TRBJ2-7; 13 nucleotides line up with TRBD2. The germline V gene has CDR1 SGHNT and CDR2 YYREEE (reference sequence). The ends lost 0 bases at V and 8 bases at J; junction bases unmatched: 8. The CDR3 is made up of 16 amino acids. Here the CDR3 reads CASSLDAGLAGPKQYF. The CDR3 nucleotides are TGTGCCAGCAGCTTGGACGCGGGACTAGCGGGACCAAAGCAGTACTTC.

The rearrangement uses TRBV5-1 and TRBJ1-6; 9 bases match TRBD1. V shed 4 bases and J 7 bases; nucleotides not matched to a gene: 6. The CDR3 is 15 amino acids. Germline CDR1 is SGHRS and CDR2 is YFSETQ. The CDR3 coding sequence is TGCGCCAGCAGCCCGGGAGGACAGGGGAATTCACCCCTCCACTTT. Translating it yields CASSPGGQGNSPLHF. The complete variable domain, with remaining parts taken from reference TRBV5-1 and TRBJ1-6, reads KAGVTQTPRYLIKTRGQQVTLSCSPISGHRSVSWYQQTPGQGLQFLFEYFSETQRNKGNFPGRFSGRQFSNSRSEMNVSTLELGDSALYLCASSPGGQGNSPLHFGNGTRLTVT.

This clone was recorded only once. The chain carries TRBV9 and TRBJ2-7; a possible D gene is TRBD2 (6 bases). The CDR3 covers 13 residues. Trimming took off 5 bases at V and 0 bases at J, with 9 bases between the two ends. CDR1 and CDR2 from the germline V gene are SGDLS and YYNGEE. The CDR3 nucleotides are TGTGCCAGCAGTTCCGGGAGCTCCTACGAGCAGTACTTC. This encodes CASSSGSSYEQYF.

The rearrangement links TRBV6-4 to TRBJ1-1; tentatively, D is TRBD1 (6 bases). V was shortened by 6 bases and J by 6 bases, with 11 bases between the two germline ends. The CDR3 extends over 12 amino acids. Germline V gene data show CDR1 as MRHNA and CDR2 as SNTAGT. The CDR3 nucleotides read TGTGCCAGCAGGGGGAGGGGGGCTGAAGCTTTCTTT. Translation gives CASRGRGAEAFF.

The V call is TRBV30, the J call TRBJ1-1; D remains unclear. The CDR3 extends over 12 amino acids. Trimming removed 5 bases at V and 0 bases at J, with 7 bases between. CDR1 and CDR2 from the germline V gene are GTSNPN and SVGIG (reference sequence). DNA of the CDR3: TGTGCCTGGGGGAGGGTGAACACTGAAGCTTTCTTT. It codes for CAWGRVNTEAFF.

The chain carries TRBV18 and TRBJ1-1, with 10 bases that match TRBD1. Germline lookup yields CDR1 KGHSH and CDR2 LQKENI. Trimming took 3 bases from V and 3 from J; bases not matched to a gene: 7. The CDR3 covers 16 residues. The CDR3 loop is CASSPTGTGVDTEAFF. CDR3 DNA: TGTGCCAGCTCACCGACCGGGACAGGGGTTGACACTGAAGCTTTCTTT.

The gene calls are TRBV5-1 and TRBJ2-2; 7 nucleotides agree with TRBD1. CDR1 SGHRS and CDR2 YFSETQ come from the germline V gene. CDR3 size: 15 residues. Unmatched junction bases numbered 4, after V lost 3 bases and J lost 2 bases. The DNA of the CDR3 is TGCGCCAGCAGCTCGGGGACAGCCAACACCGGGGAGCTGTTTTTT. It is translated as CASSSGTANTGELFF.

The V call is TRBV29-1, the J call TRBJ2-1; D is unresolved. Trimming removed 3 bases from V and 6 bases from J, with 12 bases in between. Germline V gene data show CDR1 as SQVTM and CDR2 as ANQGSEA. The CDR3 totals 13 residues. Written as DNA, the CDR3 is TGCAGCGTTGATTTGTCAGTACGCAATGAGCAGTTCTTC. Translating it yields CSVDLSVRNEQFF.

The CDR3 is CASSDLAGGFDTQYF. For the CDR3, the DNA is TGTGCCAGCAGTGATCTAGCGGGAGGTTTTGATACGCAGTATTTT. V usage is TRBV6-1 and J usage is TRBJ2-3; TRBD2 matches 11 bases. Germline CDR1 is MNHNS and CDR2 is SASEGT. V lost 3 bases, J lost 6 bases, and 5 bases stayed unmatched. The CDR3 extends over 15 amino acids.

This chain links TRBV4-1 with TRBJ2-7, with 12 bases identical to TRBD2. CDR1 and CDR2 (germline): MGHRA, YSYEKL. The CDR3 contains 16 residues. Trimming took 2 bases from V and 7 from J; bases not matched to a gene: 9. The CDR3 loop reads CASSQQGLAGPGEQYF. Written as DNA, the CDR3 is TGCGCCAGCAGCCAACAAGGACTAGCGGGGCCGGGGGAGCAGTACTTC.

V gene TRBV6-5 combines with J gene TRBJ1-2; 7 bases match TRBD1. The CDR3 is made up of 15 amino acids. J was trimmed by 4 bases and V by 0 bases; bases with no gene match: 5. The germline V gene encodes CDR1 MNHEY and CDR2 SVGAGI. The CDR3: CASSYSRAGGYGYTF. The CDR3 DNA reads as TGTGCCAGCAGTTACTCGAGAGCAGGGGGCTATGGCTACACCTTC.

The chain links TRBV29-1 to TRBJ2-1, with a possible D match to TRBD1 (6 bases). Germline V gives CDR1 SQVTM, CDR2 ANQGSEA. V was pared by 6 bases and J by 5 bases, with 20 bases between. CDR3 length: 15 residues. CDR3 loop: CSVPEGPGTNNEQFF. Written as DNA, the CDR3 is TGCAGCGTCCCCGAGGGCCCCGGGACAAACAATGAGCAGTTCTTC.

The rearrangement uses TRBV2 and TRBJ2-5, with TRBD2 identical over 12 bases. The germline gives CDR1 SNHLY, CDR2 FYNNEI. This CDR3 region has 15 residues. Trimming cost V 4 bases and J 3 bases; bases outside gene matches: 3. CDR3: CASSGTSGEKETQYF. Here the CDR3 DNA reads TGTGCCAGCAGTGGGACTAGCGGGGAGAAAGAGACCCAGTACTTC.

V usage is TRBV5-8 and J usage is TRBJ1-4, with D hard to call. This CDR3 contains 14 residues. V was clipped by 0 bases and J by 8 bases, with 11 bases between them. CDR1 and CDR2 (germline): SGHTS, YDEGEE. CDR3: CASSLGRPREKLFF. The CDR3 DNA sequence: TGTGCCAGCAGCTTGGGGAGGCCTAGAGAAAAACTGTTTTTT.